Listed below are T cell receptor beta chains from one sample, sequenced in a study of T cell repertoires in cytomegalovirus infection. MiXCR was run by TCRdb on the reads, yielding one entry per CDR3 protein. The data show 250,000 to 300,000 distinct CDR3 sequences, approximately 13% seen once. Material: PBMCs. Receptor source: a human donor in good health (CMV status not recorded). Some clones in this sample may be carry-over from other donors' samples. Each CDR3 is given with its conserved first and last residue. A D gene is named only where the DNA matches it firmly.

d_gene: -; v_gene: TRBV7-8; j_gene: TRBJ1-4; CDR3aa: CASSLVMGGDEKLFF
d_gene: -; v_gene: TRBV7-9; j_gene: TRBJ2-3; CDR3aa: CASSEFRESGTQYF
d_gene: TRBD2; v_gene: TRBV27; j_gene: TRBJ2-1; CDR3aa: CASSLWGTSGNEQFF
d_gene: TRBD2; v_gene: TRBV4-2; j_gene: TRBJ2-7; CDR3aa: CASSQVAGGLAIHEQYF
d_gene: -; v_gene: TRBV7-9; j_gene: TRBJ2-2; CDR3aa: CPSGLNPNTGELFF
d_gene: TRBD2; v_gene: TRBV18; j_gene: TRBJ2-1; CDR3aa: CASSTLAESSYNEQFF
d_gene: -; v_gene: TRBV28; j_gene: TRBJ1-1; CDR3aa: CASSARSYSEAFF
d_gene: -; v_gene: TRBV18; j_gene: TRBJ1-5; CDR3aa: CASSSLHPYSNQPQHF
d_gene: -; v_gene: TRBV20-1; j_gene: TRBJ2-3; CDR3aa: CSASRGSATTDTQYF
d_gene: -; v_gene: TRBV6-4; j_gene: TRBJ1-1; CDR3aa: CASRMAGMNTEAFF
d_gene: TRBD2; v_gene: TRBV6-8; j_gene: TRBJ2-1; CDR3aa: CASSPWGEGERNEQFF
d_gene: TRBD1; v_gene: TRBV5-1; j_gene: TRBJ2-2; CDR3aa: CASSRTGVPGELFF
d_gene: TRBD1; v_gene: TRBV7-9; j_gene: TRBJ1-6; CDR3aa: CASSLRQGDRSPLHF
d_gene: TRBD1; v_gene: TRBV29-1; j_gene: TRBJ2-7; CDR3aa: CSVDRSGSYEQYF
d_gene: -; v_gene: TRBV7-2; j_gene: TRBJ2-7; CDR3aa: CASSLARGRDAGEQYF
d_gene: -; v_gene: TRBV11-2; j_gene: TRBJ1-2; CDR3aa: CASSLDLSTFGYTF